The 21 T cell receptor beta chains below come from one sample, sequenced in a study of CD8 T cells in Susac syndrome. Reverse transcription of 0.5 to 1 ug RNA was performed with random hexamers. TCRdb itself ran the immunoSEQ multiplex PCR reads through MiXCR, one entry per CDR3 protein. Here the sample spans hundreds of thousands of distinct CDR3 sequences, roughly 95% being singletons. Sequencing was performed on CD4+ T cells from PBMCs. All receptors derive from a human donor with multiple sclerosis.

The J gene is TRBJ1-5, the V gene TRBV2; no clear D. V was cut by 7 bases and J by 3 bases, with 19 bases left in between. In germline, CDR1 is SNHLY, CDR2 FYNNEI. The CDR3 totals 16 residues. The CDR3 protein is CASTPPGSVVNQPQHF. The CDR3 DNA sequence: TGTGCCAGCACTCCCCCGGGGAGTGTTGTCAATCAGCCCCAGCATTTT.

This clonotype was detected once. The chain couples TRBV15 to TRBJ2-7; a possible D gene is TRBD2 (5 bases). CDR1 and CDR2 from the germline V gene are LNHNV and YYDKDF (reference sequence). This CDR3 has 15 residues. Trimming removed 1 base from V and 3 bases from J, with 13 bases in between. Here the CDR3 reads CATSRGGLEGYEQYV. Here the CDR3 DNA reads TGTGCCACCAGCAGAGGAGGGCTAGAGGGCTACGAGCAGTACGTC.

This clonotype appeared once. The genes are TRBV19 and TRBJ1-2; TRBD1 matches at 11 bases. Germline V CDR1 and CDR2: LNHDA, SQIVND (reference sequence). There are 15 residues in the CDR3. The V segment lost 5 bases and the J segment 5 bases; nucleotides outside the gene matches: 7. The CDR3 DNA sequence: TGTGCCAGTAGTTCCCGGGACAGGGGGGGATATGGCTACACCTTC. Encoded protein: CASSSRDRGGYGYTF.

The V and J genes are TRBV6-5 and TRBJ2-3; D possibly matches TRBD1 or TRBD2 (5 bases each). V was trimmed by 8 bases and J by 1 base, leaving 16 bases between them. The CDR3 is made up of 15 amino acids. Germline CDR1 is MNHEY and CDR2 is SVGAGI. The DNA of the CDR3 is TGTGCCAGCGGGACCCTCCGGGACGGCACAGATACGCAGTATTTT. Its translation: CASGTLRDGTDTQYF.

This clonotype occurred once. J is TRBJ2-7 and V is TRBV6-6; D is uncertain. Germline values: CDR1 MNHNY, CDR2 SVGAGI (reference sequence). The ends were cut back, 5 bases at V and 4 bases at J, with 15 bases in the middle. The CDR3 sequence is 14 residues long. CDR3 residues: CASSQYGNSYEQYV. The CDR3, as DNA: TGTGCCAGCAGTCAGTATGGGAACTCTTACGAGCAGTACGTC.

This clonotype showed up just once. The rearrangement joins TRBV7-3 to TRBJ2-2; D ambiguous. The V end lost 1 base, the J end lost 6 bases, and 9 bases lay between the germline ends. The CDR3 spans 14 residues. Looked up from germline, CDR1 is SGHTA and CDR2 is FQGTGA. CDR3 DNA sequence: TGTGCCAGCAGCTTAATTTTCTCGGCCGGGGAGCTGTTTTTT. As protein: CASSLIFSAGELFF.

The rearrangement uses TRBV3-1 and TRBJ2-7; TRBD2 agrees at 10 bases. Germline CDR1 and CDR2: LGHDT and YNNKEL (reference sequence). V dropped 4 bases and J dropped 0; count of bases not matched to a gene: 12. This CDR3 contains 18 residues. This CDR3 reads CASSPGKTSGASSYEQYF. CDR3 coding DNA: TGTGCCAGCAGCCCAGGAAAAACTAGCGGGGCCAGCTCCTACGAGCAGTACTTC.

The chain links TRBV19 to TRBJ1-2; 8 bases align to TRBD1. The CDR3 extends over 15 amino acids. CDR1 and CDR2 from the germline V gene are LNHDA and SQIVND (reference sequence). The trim removed 7 bases at V and 6 bases at J, leaving 13 bases unmatched. As DNA, the CDR3 is TGTGCCAGTACCCAAGACAGGGGAGCTATCAATGGCTACACCTTC. Translated, it gives CASTQDRGAINGYTF.

This chain connects TRBV10-3 to TRBJ2-7, with 10 nucleotides matching TRBD1. J gave up 3 bases and V 8 bases, and 1 base lay outside the gene matches. The CDR3 has 12 amino acids. Germline V gives CDR1 ENHRY, CDR2 SYGVKD. CDR3 DNA sequence: TGTGCCATCGGGGACAGGGGCTACGAGCAGTACTTC. Its protein is CAIGDRGYEQYF.

The chain employs TRBV30 and TRBJ2-3; no firm D call. The V gene's germline CDR1 is GTSNPN and CDR2 SVGIG (reference sequence). The CDR3 runs 15 residues. Trimming shortened V by 0 bases and J by 2 bases, and 12 bases separated the two germline ends. The CDR3: CAWSVLAGITDTQYF. The CDR3 DNA follows: TGTGCCTGGAGTGTATTAGCTGGGATCACAGATACGCAGTATTTT.

V and J are TRBV20-1 and TRBJ2-2; TRBD1 matches at 8 bases. The CDR3 has 14 amino acids. The J segment lost 7 bases and the V segment lost 6 bases, leaving 10 bases of the junction unmatched. Germline V gene data show CDR1 as DFQATT and CDR2 as SNEGSKA (reference sequence). DNA for the CDR3: TGCAGTGCCAGGGGGCTGGGCCGGCACGGGGAGCTGTTTTTT. This gives the protein CSARGLGRHGELFF.

CDR3: CASSQERADTQYF. In DNA form, the CDR3 reads TGTGCCAGCAGCCAAGAGAGGGCAGATACGCAGTATTTT. The J gene is TRBJ2-3, the V gene TRBV14, with D perhaps TRBD2 (5 bases). The CDR3 length is 13 residues. V was clipped by 0 bases and J by 4 bases, with 5 bases between them. Germline loops: CDR1 SGHDN, CDR2 FVKESK. Combining the CDR3 with reference TRBV14 and TRBJ2-3 gives the whole variable domain EAGVTQFPSHSVIEKGQTVTLRCDPISGHDNLYWYRRVMGKEIKFLLHFVKESKQDESGMPNNRFLAERTGGTYSTLKVQPAELEDSGVYFCASSQERADTQYFGPGTRLTVL.

The chain carries TRBV5-1 and TRBJ1-2; TRBD1 matches at 11 bases. V dropped 6 bases and J dropped 3; count of bases not matched to a gene: 4. This CDR3 contains 14 residues. Germline V CDR1 and CDR2: SGHRS, YFSETQ. The DNA of the CDR3 is TGCGCCAGCAACAAGGGACAGGGGGACTATGGCTACACCTTC. Its protein product is CASNKGQGDYGYTF. Complete variable domain (other parts from reference TRBV5-1 and TRBJ1-2): KAGVTQTPRYLIKTRGQQVTLSCSPISGHRSVSWYQQTPGQGLQFLFEYFSETQRNKGNFPGRFSGRQFSNSRSEMNVSTLELGDSALYLCASNKGQGDYGYTFGSGTRLTVV.

The chain combines TRBV24-1 with TRBJ2-3; possibly TRBD2 for D (6 bases). The CDR3 is 14 amino acids. The germline gives CDR1 KGHDR, CDR2 SFDVKD. V gave up 6 bases and J gave up 1 base, with 10 bases separating them. CDR3 in amino acids: CATSRSGGTDTQYF. The CDR3 nucleotides are TGTGCCACCAGTCGATCGGGGGGCACAGATACGCAGTATTTT.

The rearrangement uses TRBV10-2 and TRBJ1-2; 7 bases match TRBD1. Unmatched junction bases numbered 7, after V lost 10 bases and J lost 2 bases. Looked up from germline, CDR1 is WSHSY and CDR2 is SAAADI. This CDR3 comprises 13 residues. The CDR3 protein is CATSKDRNYGYTF. CDR3 in DNA: TGCGCCACTTCTAAGGACAGGAACTATGGCTACACCTTC.

The CDR3 DNA reads TGTGCCAGCACGGGGAGCGGGGGGATCTTGGAGACCCAGTACTTC. Its translation: CASTGSGGILETQYF. This chain uses TRBV3-1 with TRBJ2-5; 9 nucleotides align to TRBD2. This CDR3 is 15 amino acids long. V shed 7 bases and J 5 bases; nucleotides not matched to a gene: 11. Germline assignment: CDR1 LGHDT and CDR2 YNNKEL (reference sequence).

The chain uses TRBV12-3 or TRBV12-4 and TRBJ2-1; D might be TRBD2 (6 bases). This CDR3 region has 15 residues. V lost 6 bases to trimming and J lost 5 bases, with 17 bases between them. The CDR3 nucleotides read TGTGCCAGCAGCCTACATGAAAGCGGGCACAATGAGCAGTTCTTC. Its translation is CASSLHESGHNEQFF.

This sequence joins TRBV29-1 and TRBJ2-5; 9 bases align to TRBD2. Germline V CDR1 and CDR2: SQVTM, ANQGSEA. V lost 7 bases and J lost 5; bases outside the gene matches: 5. The CDR3 has 12 residues. CDR3 DNA: TGCAGCGCTGGCGGGGGGGTTGAGACCCAGTACTTC. Residues: CSAGGGVETQYF.

The rearrangement joins TRBV30 to TRBJ2-2, with 8 bases lining up with TRBD2. Germline assignment: CDR1 GTSNPN and CDR2 SVGIG (reference sequence). The CDR3 spans 14 residues. The CDR3 region has the DNA TGTGCTTCCGGGGGGGGAAAATCGACCGGGGAGCTGTTTTTT. The encoded protein is CASGGGKSTGELFF.

V is TRBV12-3 or TRBV12-4 and J is TRBJ1-3; D might be TRBD1 (6 bases). This CDR3 has 17 residues. V was cut by 3 bases and J by 0 bases, with 15 bases left in between. CDR3 protein: CASSFGGGLSSGNTIYF. The DNA for the CDR3 is TGTGCCAGCAGTTTCGGAGGGGGATTAAGCTCTGGAAACACCATATATTTT.

In its sample, this clonotype was seen once. This chain joins TRBV2 and TRBJ2-5, with 8 bases that match TRBD2. The CDR3 loop spans 17 amino acids. The trim removed 0 bases at V and 5 bases at J, leaving 11 bases unmatched. Germline assignment: CDR1 SNHLY and CDR2 FYNNEI. DNA for the CDR3: TGTGCCAGCAGTGAAGCGCGCGGGAGGCGGGTCATGGAGACCCAGTACTTC. It specifies CASSEARGRRVMETQYF.